A single sample is the source of the 15 T cell receptor beta chains below, sequenced in a study of T cells in localized non-small cell lung cancer. The method was immunoSEQ multiplex PCR; TCRdb's version includes in-frame clones alone and lacks a portion of them. The sample contains around 2,200 clones, under 40% of which appear only once. The material sequenced was normal lung tissue next to the tumor, taken before any cancer treatment. The receptor source for this set is a male donor aged 60 or over with stage I squamous cell lung carcinoma.

J is TRBJ1-1 and V is TRBV9; D is ambiguous. With 2 bases removed from V and 1 base from J, the gap between germline ends came to 12 bases. The CDR3 extends over 15 amino acids. The V gene's germline CDR1 is SGDLS and CDR2 YYNGEE. The CDR3 sequence is CASSVTGEKNTEAFF. For the CDR3, the DNA is TGTGCCAGCAGCGTGACCGGCGAAAAGAACACTGAAGCTTTCTTT.

This clone was observed a few times. The genes are TRBV5-1 and TRBJ2-7; the D gene is possibly TRBD1 (5 bases). CDR1 and CDR2 from the germline V gene are SGHRS and YFSETQ. The CDR3 spans 15 residues. V lost 4 bases and J 0 bases, leaving 14 bases between the germline ends. In DNA form, the CDR3 reads TGCGCCAGCAGCCCAAATTTCGACAGCTCCTACGAGCAGTACTTC. Translating gives CASSPNFDSSYEQYF.

This clone was detected only a few times. V usage is TRBV9 and J usage is TRBJ1-2; D is unclear. The V end lost 5 bases, the J end lost 2 bases, and 13 bases lay between the germline ends. The CDR3 is 14 amino acids. Germline V gives CDR1 SGDLS, CDR2 YYNGEE. The CDR3 loop is CASSLGLENYGYTF. In nucleotides, the CDR3 is TGTGCCAGCAGTTTAGGACTGGAAAACTATGGCTACACCTTC.

This sequence joins TRBV28 and TRBJ1-5; no reliable D call. Germline loops: CDR1 MDHEN, CDR2 SYDVKM. This CDR3 contains 14 residues. The V end was cut by 5 bases, the J end by 3 bases, with 11 bases between. The CDR3 spells CASSTWTVNQPQHF. The CDR3 bases are TGTGCCAGCAGTACATGGACGGTCAATCAGCCCCAGCATTTT.

This rearrangement joins TRBV9 to TRBJ1-2, with D perhaps matching TRBD1 (6 bases). Germline values: CDR1 SGDLS, CDR2 YYNGEE. V gave up 5 bases and J gave up 8 bases, with 25 bases separating them. The CDR3 consists of 16 residues. CDR3 residues: CASSSLRQAVGGGYTF. The CDR3 region has the DNA TGTGCCAGCAGTTCACTCAGACAGGCGGTCGGGGGCGGCTACACCTTC.

The chain recombines TRBV9 with TRBJ1-3; D ambiguous. The CDR3 has 15 amino acids. V lost 0 bases, J lost 0 bases, and 7 bases lay in between. The germline V gene has CDR1 SGDLS and CDR2 YYNGEE. The CDR3 DNA reads TGTGCCAGCAGCGTAGCGGGGAGCTCTGGAAACACCATATATTTT. Its translation is CASSVAGSSGNTIYF. The full variable domain, in which reference TRBV9 and TRBJ1-3 provide the parts outside the CDR3, is DSGVTQTPKHLITATGQRVTLRCSPRSGDLSVYWYQQSLDQGLQFLIQYYNGEERAKGNILERFSAQQFPDLHSELNLSSLELGDSALYFCASSVAGSSGNTIYFGEGSWLTVV.

The chain links TRBV28 to TRBJ2-3; either TRBD1 or TRBD2 may fit D (5 bases each). The ends were cut back, 5 bases at V and 2 bases at J, with 14 bases in the middle. The CDR3 has 15 amino acids. Germline CDR1 MDHEN, CDR2 SYDVKM. CDR3: CASSPPGPATDTQYF. DNA of the CDR3: TGTGCCAGCAGTCCTCCGGGACCAGCCACAGATACGCAGTATTTT.

This clone has a handful of counts. The chain recombines TRBV6-8 with TRBJ2-1; TRBD1 matches at 7 bases. Trimming at V came to 4 bases and at J to 8 bases, leaving 8 bases not matched to a gene. The CDR3 sequence is 14 residues long. Germline V gene data show CDR1 as MNHGY and CDR2 as SAAAGT. This chain's CDR3 is CASSSWTGNDEQFF. The CDR3 DNA reads as TGTGCCAGCAGTTCCTGGACAGGAAATGATGAGCAGTTCTTC.

This clone was seen more than once but under ten times. The chain recombines TRBV11-3 with TRBJ2-3; 11 bases match TRBD2. Unmatched junction bases numbered 4, after V lost 3 bases and J lost 2 bases. This CDR3 is 16 amino acids long. The V gene's germline CDR1 is SGHNT and CDR2 YENEEA. CDR3: CASSFGTSGPTDTQYF. The CDR3 DNA sequence: TGTGCCAGCAGCTTTGGGACTAGCGGACCCACAGATACGCAGTATTTT.

The chain joins TRBV18 to TRBJ2-5; D is undetermined. Germline CDR1 is KGHSH and CDR2 is LQKENI. The CDR3 covers 13 residues. V was pared by 0 bases and J by 3 bases, with 5 bases between. The CDR3 nucleotides read TGTGCCAGCTCACCACCGTCTGAAGAGACCCAGTACTTC. This encodes CASSPPSEETQYF.

This clone was seen a few times. The V gene is TRBV11-3, the J gene TRBJ2-7, with D possibly being TRBD1 (7 bases). The CDR3 extends over 16 amino acids. V was shortened by 7 bases and J by 3 bases, with 22 bases between the two germline ends. Germline V gives CDR1 SGHNT, CDR2 YENEEA. In DNA, the CDR3 is TGTGCCAGCAACTTGGGTCCCCGACAGGGAGGCTACGAGCAGTACTTC. It codes for CASNLGPRQGGYEQYF.

CDR3 sequence (DNA): TGCGCCAGCAGCTTGGGGGGGCCAATTCCCTATGGCTACACCTTC. It specifies CASSLGGPIPYGYTF. The chain recombines TRBV5-1 with TRBJ1-2; a weak D match, TRBD1 (6 bases). CDR3 length: 15 residues. V was clipped by 0 bases and J by 4 bases, with 13 bases between them. Germline loops: CDR1 SGHRS, CDR2 YFSETQ.

By share, this clone counts as medium-sized. This CDR3 reads CASSLGTGTYEQYF. The CDR3 DNA reads as TGTGCCAGCAGCTTAGGGACAGGGACCTACGAGCAGTACTTC. The rearrangement joins TRBV11-3 to TRBJ2-7, with 8 bases fitting TRBD1. J lost 2 bases, V lost 1 base, and 1 base had no gene match. CDR3 length: 14 amino acids. In germline, CDR1 is SGHNT, CDR2 YENEEA.

This clone is termed medium-sized (0.01 to 0.1%). V and J are TRBV6-8 and TRBJ2-1, with TRBD2 matching 9 bases. Germline assignment: CDR1 MNHGY and CDR2 SAAAGT. This CDR3 has 14 residues. V shed 3 bases and J 10 bases; nucleotides not matched to a gene: 7. This CDR3 reads CASSYRLAGTEQFF. The CDR3 DNA sequence: TGTGCCAGCAGTTATCGGCTAGCGGGAACCGAGCAGTTCTTC.

This clone appeared a few times. This chain uses TRBV6-8 with TRBJ2-2; no clear D gene. Germline V gene sequence: CDR1 MNHGY, CDR2 SAAAGT. The CDR3 has 12 amino acids. V lost 5 bases, J lost 8 bases, and 9 bases lay in between. The CDR3 bases are TGTGCCAGCAGTCTCCACATTGGGGAGCTGTTTTTT. Protein product: CASSLHIGELFF.